This TCR beta chain was sequenced for a study of blood T cell repertoires in COVID-19. Study context: PBMCs, B-cell-depleted T cells, or T cells were the source of the cDNA or gDNA that made up the material.

Seattle enrolled patients during active infection and tracked them longitudinally. The assay was immunoSEQ multiplex PCR, and TCRdb's table has in-frame clones only and misses some. The data show fewer than 300,000 clones, approximately 90% seen once. Sequenced: peripheral blood. This clonotype originated in a woman between 45 and 65 years old with COVID-19, enrolled during active disease.

The chain's CDR3 is CASSFGSNTGTDTQYF. CDR3 DNA sequence: TGTGCCAGCAGCTTCGGTTCCAACACGGGGACAGATACGCAGTATTTT. The rearrangement uses TRBV5-4 and TRBJ2-3; tentative D call: TRBD2 (5 bases). Trimming removed 2 bases from V and 3 bases from J, with 16 bases in between. This CDR3 comprises 16 residues. CDR1 and CDR2 from the germline V gene are SGHNT and YYREEE (reference sequence).